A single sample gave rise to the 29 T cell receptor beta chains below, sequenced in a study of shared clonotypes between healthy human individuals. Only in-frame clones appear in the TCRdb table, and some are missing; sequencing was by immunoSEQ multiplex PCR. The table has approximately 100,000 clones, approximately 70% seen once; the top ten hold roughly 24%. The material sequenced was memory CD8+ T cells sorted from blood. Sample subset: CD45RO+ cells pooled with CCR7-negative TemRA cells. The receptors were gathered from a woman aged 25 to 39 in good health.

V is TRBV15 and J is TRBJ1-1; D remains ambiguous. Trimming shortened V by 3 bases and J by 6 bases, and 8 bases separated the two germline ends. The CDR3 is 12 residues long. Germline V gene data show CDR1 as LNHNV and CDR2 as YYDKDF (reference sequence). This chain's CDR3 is CATSSLKAEAFF. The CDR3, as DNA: TGTGCCACCAGCAGCCTAAAGGCTGAAGCTTTCTTT.

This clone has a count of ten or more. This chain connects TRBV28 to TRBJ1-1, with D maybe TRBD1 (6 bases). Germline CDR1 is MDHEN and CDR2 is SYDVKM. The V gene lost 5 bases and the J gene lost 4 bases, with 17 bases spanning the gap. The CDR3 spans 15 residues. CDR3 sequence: CASSRDKSGGTEAFF. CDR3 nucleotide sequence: TGTGCCAGCAGTCGGGACAAATCGGGAGGCACTGAAGCTTTCTTT.

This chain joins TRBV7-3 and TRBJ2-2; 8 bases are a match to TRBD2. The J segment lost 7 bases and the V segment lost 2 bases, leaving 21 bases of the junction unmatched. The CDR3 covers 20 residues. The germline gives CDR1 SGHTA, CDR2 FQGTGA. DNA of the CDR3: TGTGCCAGCAGCTTAGCCCCGCCGACCCTGAGCGGGAGTTTCGTCGGGGAGCTGTTTTTT. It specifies CASSLAPPTLSGSFVGELFF.

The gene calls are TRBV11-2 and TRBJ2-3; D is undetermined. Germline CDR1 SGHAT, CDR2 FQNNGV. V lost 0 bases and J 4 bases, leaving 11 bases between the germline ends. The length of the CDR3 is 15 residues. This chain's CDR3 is CASSLDLVISDTQYF. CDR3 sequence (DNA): TGTGCCAGCAGCTTAGATCTAGTTATCTCAGATACGCAGTATTTT. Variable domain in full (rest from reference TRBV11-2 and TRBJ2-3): EAGVAQSPRYKIIEKRQSVAFWCNPISGHATLYWYQQILGQGPKLLIQFQNNGVVDDSQLPKDRFSAERLKGVDSTLKIQPAKLEDSAVYLCASSLDLVISDTQYFGPGTRLTVL.

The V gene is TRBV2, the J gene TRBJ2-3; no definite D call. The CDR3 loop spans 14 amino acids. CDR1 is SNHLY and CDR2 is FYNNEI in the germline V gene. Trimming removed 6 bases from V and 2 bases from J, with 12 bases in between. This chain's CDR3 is CASRLRETTDTQYF. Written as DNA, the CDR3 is TGTGCCAGCAGGTTGAGAGAGACCACAGATACGCAGTATTTT. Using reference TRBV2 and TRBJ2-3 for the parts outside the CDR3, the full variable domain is EPEVTQTPSHQVTQMGQEVILRCVPISNHLYFYWYRQILGQKVEFLVSFYNNEISEKSEIFDDQFSVERPDGSNFTLKIRSTKLEDSAMYFCASRLRETTDTQYFGPGTRLTVL.

The chain's CDR3 is CASSLKALESNQPQHF. The CDR3 nucleotides read TGTGCCAGCAGCTTAAAGGCCCTGGAGAGCAATCAGCCCCAGCATTTT. This chain joins TRBV13 and TRBJ1-5, with no clear D. Trimming removed 2 bases at V and 1 base at J, with 12 bases between. This CDR3 region has 16 residues. The germline V gene has CDR1 PRHDT and CDR2 FYEKMQ (reference sequence).

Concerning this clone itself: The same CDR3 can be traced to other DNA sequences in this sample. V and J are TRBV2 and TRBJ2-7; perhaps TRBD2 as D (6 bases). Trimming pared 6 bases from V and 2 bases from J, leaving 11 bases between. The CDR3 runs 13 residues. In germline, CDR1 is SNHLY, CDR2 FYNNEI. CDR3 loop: CASRTGVPYEQYF. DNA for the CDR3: TGTGCCAGCAGAACGGGGGTTCCCTACGAGCAGTACTTC.

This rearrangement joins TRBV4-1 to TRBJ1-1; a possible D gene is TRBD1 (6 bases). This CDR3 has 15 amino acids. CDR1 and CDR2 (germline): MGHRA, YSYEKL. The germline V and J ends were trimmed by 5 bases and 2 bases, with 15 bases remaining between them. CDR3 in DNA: TGCGCCAGCAGCTCTTTAAAGGACAGTAACACTGAAGCTTTCTTT. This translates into CASSSLKDSNTEAFF.

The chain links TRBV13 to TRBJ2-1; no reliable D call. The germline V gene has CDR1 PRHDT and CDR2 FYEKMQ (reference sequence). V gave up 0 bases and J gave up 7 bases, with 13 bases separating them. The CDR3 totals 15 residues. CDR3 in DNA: TGTGCCAGCAGCTTAGGGTCGGCCCTGGGGAATGAGCAGTTCTTC. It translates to CASSLGSALGNEQFF.

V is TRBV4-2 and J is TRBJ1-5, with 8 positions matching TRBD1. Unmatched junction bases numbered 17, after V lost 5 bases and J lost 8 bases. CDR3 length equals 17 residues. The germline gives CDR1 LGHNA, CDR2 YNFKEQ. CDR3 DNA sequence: TGTGCCAGCAGCTTAGACCGGACAGGGATTTGTATCGAGCCCCAGCATTTT. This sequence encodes CASSLDRTGICIEPQHF.

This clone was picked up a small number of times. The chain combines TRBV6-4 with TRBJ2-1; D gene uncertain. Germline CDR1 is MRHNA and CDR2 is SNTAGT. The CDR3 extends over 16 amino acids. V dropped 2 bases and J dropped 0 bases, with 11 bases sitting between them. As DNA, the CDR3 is TGTGCCAGCAGTGACGGGATGGTAAGCTCCTACAATGAGCAGTTCTTC. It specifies CASSDGMVSSYNEQFF.

CDR3: CASRGAESNQPQHF. As DNA, the CDR3 is TGTGCCAGCAGGGGTGCAGAAAGCAATCAGCCCCAGCATTTT. The chain combines TRBV25-1 with TRBJ1-5, with D unclear. The CDR3 is made up of 14 amino acids. Germline-derived CDR1 and CDR2 are MGHDK and SYGVNS. The germline V and J ends were trimmed by 6 bases and 1 base, with 10 bases remaining between them. The full variable domain, rest sourced from reference TRBV25-1 and TRBJ1-5, is EADIYQTPRYLVIGTGKKITLECSQTMGHDKMYWYQQDPGMELHLIHYSYGVNSTEKGDLSSESTVSRIRTEHFPLTLESARPSHTSQYLCASRGAESNQPQHFGDGTRLSIL.

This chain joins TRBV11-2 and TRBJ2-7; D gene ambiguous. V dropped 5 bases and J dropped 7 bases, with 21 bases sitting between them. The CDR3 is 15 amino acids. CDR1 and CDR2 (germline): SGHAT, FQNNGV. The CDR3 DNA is TGTGCCAGCAGCATCGACACCTACAAGGCCCGGGAGCAGTACTTC. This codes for CASSIDTYKAREQYF.

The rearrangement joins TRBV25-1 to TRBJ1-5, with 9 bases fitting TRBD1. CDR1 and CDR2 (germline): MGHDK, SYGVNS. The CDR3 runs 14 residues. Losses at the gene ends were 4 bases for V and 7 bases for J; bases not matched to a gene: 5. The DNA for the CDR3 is TGTGCCAGCAGTGGGGGACAGGGAAACCAGCCCCAGCATTTT. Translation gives CASSGGQGNQPQHF.

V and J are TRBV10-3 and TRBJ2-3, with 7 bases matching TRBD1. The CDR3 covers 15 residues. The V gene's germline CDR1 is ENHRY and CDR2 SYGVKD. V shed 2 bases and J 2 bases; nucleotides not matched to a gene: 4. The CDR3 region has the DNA TGTGCCATCAGTGAGGGACAGGCAGACACAGATACGCAGTATTTT. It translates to CAISEGQADTDTQYF.

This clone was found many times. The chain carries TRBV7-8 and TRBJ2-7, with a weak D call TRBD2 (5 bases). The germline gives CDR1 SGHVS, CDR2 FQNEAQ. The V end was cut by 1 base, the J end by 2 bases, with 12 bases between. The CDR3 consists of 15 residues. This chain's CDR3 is CASSLGGSVAYEQYF. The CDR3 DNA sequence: TGTGCCAGCAGCTTAGGGGGTAGCGTAGCCTACGAGCAGTACTTC.

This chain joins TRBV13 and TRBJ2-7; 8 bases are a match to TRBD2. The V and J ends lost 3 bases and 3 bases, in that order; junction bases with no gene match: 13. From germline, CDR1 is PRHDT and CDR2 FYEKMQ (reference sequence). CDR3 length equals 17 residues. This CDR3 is CASSLGLGTRQYYEQYF. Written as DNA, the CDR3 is TGTGCCAGCAGCTTGGGTCTGGGGACTAGACAATACTACGAGCAGTACTTC. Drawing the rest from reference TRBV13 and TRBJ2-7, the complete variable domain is AAGVIQSPRHLIKEKRETATLKCYPIPRHDTVYWYQQGPGQDPQFLISFYEKMQSDKGSIPDRFSAQQFSDYHSELNMSSLELGDSALYFCASSLGLGTRQYYEQYFGPGTRLTVT.

CDR3 DNA sequence: TGTGCCAGCAGCGTAGGGATAGGGGGCGAGGCTGGGGAGCTGTTTTTT. It is translated as CASSVGIGGEAGELFF. The chain recombines TRBV9 with TRBJ2-2; 7 bases are a match to TRBD1. The CDR3 loop spans 16 amino acids. The ends lost 0 bases at V and 8 bases at J; junction bases unmatched: 10. Germline lookup yields CDR1 SGDLS and CDR2 YYNGEE.

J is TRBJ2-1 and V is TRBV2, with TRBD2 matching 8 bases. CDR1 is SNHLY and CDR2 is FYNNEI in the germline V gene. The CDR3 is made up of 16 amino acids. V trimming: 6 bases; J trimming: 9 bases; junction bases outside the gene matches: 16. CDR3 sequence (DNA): TGTGCCAGCAGCCCTAAGGTGGGACTAGTCATGGTTGAGCAGTTCTTC. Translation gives CASSPKVGLVMVEQFF.

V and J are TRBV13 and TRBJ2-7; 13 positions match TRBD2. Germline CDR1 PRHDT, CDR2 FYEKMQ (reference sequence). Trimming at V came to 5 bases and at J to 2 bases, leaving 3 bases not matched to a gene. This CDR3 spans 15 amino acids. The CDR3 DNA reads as TGTGCCAGCAGCCCTACTAGCGGGGGGGCCTACGAGCAGTACTTC. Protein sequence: CASSPTSGGAYEQYF.

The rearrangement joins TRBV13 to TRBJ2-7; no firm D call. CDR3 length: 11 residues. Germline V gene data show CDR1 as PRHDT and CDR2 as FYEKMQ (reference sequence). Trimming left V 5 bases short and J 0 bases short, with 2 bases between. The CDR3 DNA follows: TGTGCCAGCAGCCTCTCCTACGAGCAGTACTTC. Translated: CASSLSYEQYF.

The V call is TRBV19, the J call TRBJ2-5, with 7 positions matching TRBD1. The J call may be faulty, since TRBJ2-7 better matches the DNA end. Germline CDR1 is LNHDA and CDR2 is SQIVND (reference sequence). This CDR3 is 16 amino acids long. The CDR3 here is CASSMSLTGLYYEQYF. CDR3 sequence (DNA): TGTGCCAGTAGTATGAGTTTGACAGGGCTCTACTACGAGCAGTACTTC.

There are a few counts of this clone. CDR3 residues: CASSQDPPSGRDETQYF. The CDR3 DNA sequence: TGTGCCAGCAGCCAAGATCCCCCTAGCGGGAGGGATGAGACCCAGTACTTC. The chain carries TRBV14 and TRBJ2-5; 12 nucleotides line up with TRBD2. With V trimmed by 0 bases and J by 5 bases, 7 bases remained unmatched. Germline lookup yields CDR1 SGHDN and CDR2 FVKESK. This CDR3 is built from 17 residues.

CDR3 protein: CASSRGTSYEQYF. In nucleotides, the CDR3 is TGTGCCAGCTCACGAGGAACCTCCTACGAGCAGTACTTC. This chain connects TRBV28 to TRBJ2-7; D call uncertain. Trimming pared 8 bases from V and 0 bases from J, leaving 11 bases between. This CDR3 has 13 amino acids. Germline assignment: CDR1 MDHEN and CDR2 SYDVKM.

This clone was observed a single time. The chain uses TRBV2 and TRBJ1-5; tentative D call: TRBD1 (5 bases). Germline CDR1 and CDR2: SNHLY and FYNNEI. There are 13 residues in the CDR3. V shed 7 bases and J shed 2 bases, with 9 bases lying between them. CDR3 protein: CASTGTRNQPQHF. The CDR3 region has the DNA TGTGCCAGCACTGGGACGCGCAATCAGCCCCAGCATTTT. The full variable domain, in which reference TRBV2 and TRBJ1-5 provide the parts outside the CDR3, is EPEVTQTPSHQVTQMGQEVILRCVPISNHLYFYWYRQILGQKVEFLVSFYNNEISEKSEIFDDQFSVERPDGSNFTLKIRSTKLEDSAMYFCASTGTRNQPQHFGDGTRLSIL.

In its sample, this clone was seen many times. Written as DNA, the CDR3 is TGTGCCAGCAGCTCCCCCAACGTGGGTGAGCAGTTCTTC. Translated: CASSSPNVGEQFF. The chain uses TRBV7-3 and TRBJ2-1; no clear D. V was shortened by 4 bases and J by 9 bases, with 13 bases between the two germline ends. Germline lookup yields CDR1 SGHTA and CDR2 FQGTGA. This CDR3 comprises 13 residues.

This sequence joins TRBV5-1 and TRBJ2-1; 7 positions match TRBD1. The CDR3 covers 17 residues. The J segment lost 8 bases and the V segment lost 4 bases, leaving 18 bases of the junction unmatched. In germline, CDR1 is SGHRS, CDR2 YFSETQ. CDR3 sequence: CASSATGVGSPSHEQFF. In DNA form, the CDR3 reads TGCGCCAGCAGCGCAACAGGGGTTGGTAGCCCCAGCCATGAGCAGTTCTTC.

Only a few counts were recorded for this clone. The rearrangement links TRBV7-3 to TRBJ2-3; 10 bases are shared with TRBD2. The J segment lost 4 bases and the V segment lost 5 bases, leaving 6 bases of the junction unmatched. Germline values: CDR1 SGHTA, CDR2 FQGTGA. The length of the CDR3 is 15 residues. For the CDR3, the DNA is TGTGCCAGCAGCCATACTAGCGGGACTGCAGATACGCAGTATTTT. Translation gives CASSHTSGTADTQYF.

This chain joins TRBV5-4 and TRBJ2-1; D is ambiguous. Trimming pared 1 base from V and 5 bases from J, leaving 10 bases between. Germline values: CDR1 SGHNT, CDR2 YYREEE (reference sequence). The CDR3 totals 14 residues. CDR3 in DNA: TGTGCCAGCAGCTTGATGCTCAGTGACAATGAGCAGTTCTTC. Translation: CASSLMLSDNEQFF.